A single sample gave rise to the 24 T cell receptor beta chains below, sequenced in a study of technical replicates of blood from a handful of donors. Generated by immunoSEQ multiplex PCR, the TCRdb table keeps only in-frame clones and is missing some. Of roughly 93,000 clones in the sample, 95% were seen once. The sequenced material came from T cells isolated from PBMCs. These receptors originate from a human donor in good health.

The CDR3 DNA reads as TGTGCCAGCAGTTTTCATGGACAGGGTCGGTTGGGGGCTCCCTACGAGCAGTACTTC. Encoded protein: CASSFHGQGRLGAPYEQYF. The chain couples TRBV28 to TRBJ2-7; 8 bases align to TRBD1. CDR1 MDHEN and CDR2 SYDVKM come from the germline V gene. V gave up 3 bases and J gave up 2 bases; unmatched junction bases: 18. The CDR3 contains 19 residues.

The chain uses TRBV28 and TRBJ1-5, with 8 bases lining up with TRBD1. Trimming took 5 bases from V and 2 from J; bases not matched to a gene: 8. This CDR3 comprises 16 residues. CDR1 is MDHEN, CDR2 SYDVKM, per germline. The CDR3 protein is CASSPFPGGGNQPQHF. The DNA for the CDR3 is TGTGCCAGCAGTCCATTCCCAGGGGGCGGCAATCAGCCCCAGCATTTT. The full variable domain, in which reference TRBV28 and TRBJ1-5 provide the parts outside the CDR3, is DVKVTQSSRYLVKRTGEKVFLECVQDMDHENMFWYRQDPGLGLRLIYFSYDVKMKEKGDIPEGYSVSREKKERFSLILESASTNQTSMYLCASSPFPGGGNQPQHFGDGTRLSIL.

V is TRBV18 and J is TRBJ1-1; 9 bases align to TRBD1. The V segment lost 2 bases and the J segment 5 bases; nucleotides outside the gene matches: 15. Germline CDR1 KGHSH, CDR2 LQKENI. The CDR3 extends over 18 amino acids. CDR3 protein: CASSPNPGQGGRGTEAFF. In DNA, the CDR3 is TGTGCCAGCTCACCAAATCCGGGACAGGGAGGAAGGGGGACTGAAGCTTTCTTT.

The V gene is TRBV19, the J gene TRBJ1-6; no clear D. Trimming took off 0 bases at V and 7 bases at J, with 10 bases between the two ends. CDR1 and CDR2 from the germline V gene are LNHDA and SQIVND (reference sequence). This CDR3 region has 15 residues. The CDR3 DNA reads TGTGCCAGTAGTATAGACTGGCCGAAAAATTCACCCCTCCACTTT. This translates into CASSIDWPKNSPLHF.

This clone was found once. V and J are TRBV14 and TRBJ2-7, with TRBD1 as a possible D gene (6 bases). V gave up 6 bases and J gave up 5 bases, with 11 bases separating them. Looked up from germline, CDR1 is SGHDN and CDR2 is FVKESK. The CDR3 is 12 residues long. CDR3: CASSPTGDEQYF. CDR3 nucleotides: TGTGCCAGCAGTCCGACAGGTGACGAGCAGTACTTC.

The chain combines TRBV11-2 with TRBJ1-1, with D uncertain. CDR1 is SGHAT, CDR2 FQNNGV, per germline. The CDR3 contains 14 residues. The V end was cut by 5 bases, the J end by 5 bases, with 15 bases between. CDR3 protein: CASSLPGVGTEAFF. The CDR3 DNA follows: TGTGCCAGCAGCCTCCCCGGGGTAGGGACTGAAGCTTTCTTT.

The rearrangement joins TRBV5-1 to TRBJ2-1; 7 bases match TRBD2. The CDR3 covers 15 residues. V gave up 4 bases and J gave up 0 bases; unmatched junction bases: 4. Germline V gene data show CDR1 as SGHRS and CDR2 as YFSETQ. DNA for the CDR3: TGCGCCAGCAGCCTGTTAGCGGGCTCCTACAATGAGCAGTTCTTC. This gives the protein CASSLLAGSYNEQFF.

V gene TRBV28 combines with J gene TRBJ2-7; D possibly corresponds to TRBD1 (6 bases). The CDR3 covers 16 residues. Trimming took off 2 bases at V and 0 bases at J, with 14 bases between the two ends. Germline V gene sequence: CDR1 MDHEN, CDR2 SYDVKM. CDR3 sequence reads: CASSLAMDSLSYEQYF. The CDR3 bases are TGTGCCAGCAGTTTAGCGATGGACAGCCTCTCCTACGAGCAGTACTTC.

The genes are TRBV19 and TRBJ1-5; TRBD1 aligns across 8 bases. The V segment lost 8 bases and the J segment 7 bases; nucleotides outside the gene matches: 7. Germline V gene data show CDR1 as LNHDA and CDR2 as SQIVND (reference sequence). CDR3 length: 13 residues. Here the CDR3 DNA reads TGTGCCAGTCGGGACAGGCAGGGCCAGCCCCAGCATTTT. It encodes CASRDRQGQPQHF.

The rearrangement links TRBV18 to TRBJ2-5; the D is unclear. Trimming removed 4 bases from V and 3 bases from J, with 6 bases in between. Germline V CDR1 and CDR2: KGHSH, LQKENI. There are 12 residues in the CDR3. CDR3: CASSLFEETQYF. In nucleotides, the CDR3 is TGTGCCAGCTCACTCTTCGAAGAGACCCAGTACTTC.

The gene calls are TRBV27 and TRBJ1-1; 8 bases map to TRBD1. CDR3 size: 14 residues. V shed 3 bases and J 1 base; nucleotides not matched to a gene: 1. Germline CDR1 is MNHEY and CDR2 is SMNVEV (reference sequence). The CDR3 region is CASSFGTGNTEAFF. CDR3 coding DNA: TGTGCCAGCAGTTTTGGGACAGGGAACACTGAAGCTTTCTTT.

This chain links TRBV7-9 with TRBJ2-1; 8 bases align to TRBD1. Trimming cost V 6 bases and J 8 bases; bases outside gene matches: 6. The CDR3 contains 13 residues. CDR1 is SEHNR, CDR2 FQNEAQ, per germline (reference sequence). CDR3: CASRLAGGDEQFF. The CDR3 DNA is TGTGCCAGCAGGTTGGCAGGGGGCGATGAGCAGTTCTTC.

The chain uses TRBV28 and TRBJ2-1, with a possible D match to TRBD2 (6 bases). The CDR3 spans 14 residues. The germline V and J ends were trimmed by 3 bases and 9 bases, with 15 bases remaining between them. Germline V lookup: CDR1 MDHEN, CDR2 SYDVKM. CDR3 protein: CASSFRLGAIEQFF. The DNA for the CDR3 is TGTGCCAGCAGTTTCAGACTAGGGGCCATTGAGCAGTTCTTC.

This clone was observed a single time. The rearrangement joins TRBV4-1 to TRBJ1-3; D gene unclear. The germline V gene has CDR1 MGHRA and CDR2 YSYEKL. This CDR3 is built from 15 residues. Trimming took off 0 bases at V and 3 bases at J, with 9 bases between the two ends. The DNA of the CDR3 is TGCGCCAGCAGCCAAGATCCCCAGAATGGAAACACCATATATTTT. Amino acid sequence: CASSQDPQNGNTIYF.

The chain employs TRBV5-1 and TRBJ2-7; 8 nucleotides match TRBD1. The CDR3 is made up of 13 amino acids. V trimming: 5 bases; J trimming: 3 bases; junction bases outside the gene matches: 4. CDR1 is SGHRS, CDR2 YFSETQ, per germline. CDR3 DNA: TGCGCCAGCAGACACGGACAGGGCTACGAGCAGTACTTC. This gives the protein CASRHGQGYEQYF.

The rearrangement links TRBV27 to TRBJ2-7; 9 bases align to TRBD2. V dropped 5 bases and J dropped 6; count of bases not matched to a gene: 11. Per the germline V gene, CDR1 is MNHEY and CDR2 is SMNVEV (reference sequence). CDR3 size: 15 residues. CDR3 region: CASSPPPGLAREQYF. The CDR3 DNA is TGTGCCAGCAGTCCCCCCCCGGGACTAGCACGCGAGCAGTACTTC.

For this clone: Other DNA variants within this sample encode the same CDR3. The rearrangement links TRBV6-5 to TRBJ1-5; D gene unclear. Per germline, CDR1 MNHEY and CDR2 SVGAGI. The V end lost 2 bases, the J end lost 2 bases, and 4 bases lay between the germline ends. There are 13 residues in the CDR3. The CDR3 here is CASSYRGNQPQHF. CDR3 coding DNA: TGTGCCAGCAGTTACCGAGGCAATCAGCCCCAGCATTTT.

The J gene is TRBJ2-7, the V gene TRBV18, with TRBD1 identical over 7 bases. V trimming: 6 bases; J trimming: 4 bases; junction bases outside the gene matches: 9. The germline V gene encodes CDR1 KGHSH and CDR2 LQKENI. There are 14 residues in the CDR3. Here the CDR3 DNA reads TGTGCCAGCTCGCCCGACAGGGTGAGGTACGAGCAGTACTTC. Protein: CASSPDRVRYEQYF.

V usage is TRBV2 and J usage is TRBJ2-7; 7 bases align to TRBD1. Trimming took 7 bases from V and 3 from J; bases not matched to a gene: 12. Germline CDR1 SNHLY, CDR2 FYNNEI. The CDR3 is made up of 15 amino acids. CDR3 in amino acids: CASTFPPGQFYEQYF. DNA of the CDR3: TGTGCCAGCACCTTTCCGCCGGGACAGTTCTACGAGCAGTACTTC.

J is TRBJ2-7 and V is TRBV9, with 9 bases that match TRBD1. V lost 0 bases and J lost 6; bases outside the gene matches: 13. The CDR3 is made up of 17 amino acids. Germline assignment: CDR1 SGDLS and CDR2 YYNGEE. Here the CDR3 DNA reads TGTGCCAGCAGCGTAGGTCTACTAACAGGGGGCCCAAGCGAGCAGTACTTC. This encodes CASSVGLLTGGPSEQYF.

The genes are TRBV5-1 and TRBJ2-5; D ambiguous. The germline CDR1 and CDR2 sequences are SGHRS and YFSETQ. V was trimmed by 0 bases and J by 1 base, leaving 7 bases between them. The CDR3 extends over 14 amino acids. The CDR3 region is CASSLGSSQETQYF. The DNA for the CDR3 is TGCGCCAGCAGCTTGGGTTCTAGCCAAGAGACCCAGTACTTC.

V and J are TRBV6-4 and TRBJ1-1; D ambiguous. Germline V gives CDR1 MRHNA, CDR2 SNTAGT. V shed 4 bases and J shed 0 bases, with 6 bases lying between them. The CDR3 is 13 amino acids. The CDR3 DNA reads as TGTGCCAGCAGTGCAAAATTGAACACTGAAGCTTTCTTT. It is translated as CASSAKLNTEAFF.

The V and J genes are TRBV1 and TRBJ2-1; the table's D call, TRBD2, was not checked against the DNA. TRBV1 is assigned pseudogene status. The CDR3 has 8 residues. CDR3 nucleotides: TGCACCAGCAGCGAGCGGTTCTTC. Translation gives CTSSERFF.

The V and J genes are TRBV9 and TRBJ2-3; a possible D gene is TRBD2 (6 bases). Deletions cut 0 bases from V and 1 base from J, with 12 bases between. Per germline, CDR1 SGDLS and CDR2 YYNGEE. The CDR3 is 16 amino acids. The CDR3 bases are TGTGCCAGCAGCGTAGCGGCTAGCGTGGGCACAGATACGCAGTATTTT. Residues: CASSVAASVGTDTQYF.